A single sample is the source of the 3 T cell receptor beta chains below, sequenced in a study of cytomegalovirus exposure and HLA in healthy donors. The data were produced by immunoSEQ multiplex PCR, yet TCRdb's version contains in-frame clones alone and is incomplete. The sample shows 150,000 to 200,000 clones, about 86% of them seen only once. The sample was PBMCs. The receptor set was obtained from a woman aged 25-40 years in good health and CMV-seronegative.

This chain links TRBV7-6 with TRBJ2-5; TRBD2 might be the D (5 bases). The CDR3 has 12 residues. Trimming shortened V by 5 bases and J by 5 bases, and 9 bases separated the two germline ends. Germline V CDR1 and CDR2: SGHVS, FNYEAQ. As DNA, the CDR3 is TGTGCCAGCAGCAAGCGGAGGGAGACCCAGTACTTC. Its protein product is CASSKRRETQYF.

The sample holds a few counts of this clone. V is TRBV2 and J is TRBJ1-2; D not certain. The germline V gene has CDR1 SNHLY and CDR2 FYNNEI. Deletions cut 3 bases from V and 3 bases from J, with 11 bases between. The CDR3 has 14 residues. The CDR3 region has the DNA TGTGCCAGCAGTGATTTCCAGACACACTATGGCTACACCTTC. Translating gives CASSDFQTHYGYTF.

This sequence joins TRBV7-9 and TRBJ1-2, with 7 positions matching TRBD1. Unmatched junction bases numbered 10, after V lost 2 bases and J lost 1 base. In germline, CDR1 is SEHNR, CDR2 FQNEAQ (reference sequence). The CDR3 extends over 17 amino acids. CDR3 protein: CASSLSSRAGGNYGYTF. CDR3 bases: TGTGCCAGCAGCTTAAGTAGCCGGGCAGGGGGTAACTATGGCTACACCTTC.